Detailed here is one TCR beta chain. Germline values: CDR1 SGHTA, CDR2 FQGNSA. The CDR3 consists of 14 residues. Losses at the gene ends were 5 bases for V and 5 bases for J; bases not matched to a gene: 6. This specimen belongs to a study of blood T cell repertoires in COVID-19. Repertoires were generated with immunoSEQ multiplex PCR, while TCRdb's copy carries only in-frame clones and drops some. The table has hundreds of thousands of clones, 80% to 90% seen once. The rearrangement uses TRBV7-2 and TRBJ2-7; 10 nucleotides line up with TRBD1. What was sequenced was peripheral blood. The sequence was obtained from an older woman with COVID-19, enrolled during active disease. DNA of the CDR3: TGTGCCAGCAGCACGAGGACAGGGGGAAACGAGCAGTACTTC. Its protein is CASSTRTGGNEQYF.